Below, 30 T cell receptor beta chains from the same sample are listed, as sequenced in a study of blood T cell repertoires in COVID-19. The table came from immunoSEQ multiplex PCR; TCRdb's copy has only in-frame clones and leaves some out. This sample carries a few hundred thousand clones, 86% of them seen once, and the ten largest clones take 3%. The sample taken for sequencing was peripheral blood. Receptors originate from a woman aged 25 to 39 with active or convalescent COVID-19.

The chain joins TRBV19 to TRBJ2-5; 8 nucleotides agree with TRBD2. Germline assignment: CDR1 LNHDA and CDR2 SQIVND (reference sequence). V was pared by 5 bases and J by 1 base, with 12 bases of the junction left unmatched. CDR3 size: 17 residues. For the CDR3, the DNA is TGTGCCAGTAGTCTACGAGGAGCGGGGGCCGGCCAAGAGACCCAGTACTTC. Amino acid sequence: CASSLRGAGAGQETQYF.

J is TRBJ2-3 and V is TRBV2, with a possible D match to TRBD1 (5 bases). V dropped 3 bases and J dropped 6 bases, with 16 bases sitting between them. This CDR3 has 15 amino acids. CDR1 is SNHLY and CDR2 is FYNNEI in the germline V gene. Here the CDR3 DNA reads TGTGCCAGCAGTGATGAACAGCAGGGTGGCGATACGCAGTATTTT. Protein sequence: CASSDEQQGGDTQYF. The variable domain in full, completed from reference TRBV2 and TRBJ2-3, reads EPEVTQTPSHQVTQMGQEVILRCVPISNHLYFYWYRQILGQKVEFLVSFYNNEISEKSEIFDDQFSVERPDGSNFTLKIRSTKLEDSAMYFCASSDEQQGGDTQYFGPGTRLTVL.

The chain links TRBV5-1 to TRBJ2-2; TRBD2 is a possible D gene (5 bases). The CDR3 runs to 15 residues. V was trimmed by 2 bases and J by 3 bases, leaving 11 bases between them. The germline CDR1 and CDR2 sequences are SGHRS and YFSETQ. CDR3 region: CASSFGNLDTGELFF. The CDR3 nucleotides read TGCGCCAGCAGCTTCGGGAATCTCGACACCGGGGAGCTGTTTTTT.

This sequence joins TRBV4-1 and TRBJ1-2, with D possibly matching TRBD1 (6 bases). V was clipped by 1 base and J by 5 bases, with 14 bases between them. Per germline, CDR1 MGHRA and CDR2 YSYEKL. This CDR3 region has 15 residues. In DNA, the CDR3 is TGCGCCAGCAGCCAAGGCTCCGGGACAATTTATGGCTACACCTTC. This codes for CASSQGSGTIYGYTF.

The chain couples TRBV19 to TRBJ1-5; 7 bases align to TRBD1. CDR3 length: 16 residues. CDR1 is LNHDA, CDR2 SQIVND, per germline (reference sequence). Unmatched junction bases numbered 6, after V lost 4 bases and J lost 0 bases. This CDR3 reads CASSTTGAYSNQPQHF. For the CDR3, the DNA is TGTGCCAGTAGTACCACAGGGGCATATAGCAATCAGCCCCAGCATTTT.

This clone was seen only once. V and J are TRBV21-1 and TRBJ2-6; the table calls TRBD1, which could not be checked here. TRBV21-1 counts as a pseudogene. The CDR3 is 16 residues long. The CDR3 loop is CASSPGGSSGANVLTF. The CDR3 coding sequence is TGTGCCAGCAGCCCAGGGGGCTCCTCTGGGGCCAACGTCCTGACTTTC.

The chain carries TRBV14 and TRBJ1-2; possibly TRBD1 for D (6 bases). Trimming stripped 4 bases from V and 4 bases from J, with 19 bases between. The CDR3 runs 16 residues. The germline V gene encodes CDR1 SGHDN and CDR2 FVKESK. CDR3 in amino acids: CASSRITGNRPYGYTF. The CDR3 coding sequence is TGTGCCAGCAGCCGCATTACAGGGAACAGACCCTATGGCTACACCTTC.

J is TRBJ1-2 and V is TRBV7-8; D is ambiguous. The germline V gene encodes CDR1 SGHVS and CDR2 FQNEAQ. The V end was cut by 5 bases, the J end by 1 base, with 17 bases between. This CDR3 region has 16 residues. The CDR3: CASSRQPLGFNYGYTF. The CDR3 nucleotides read TGTGCCAGCAGCCGTCAACCCCTTGGCTTTAACTATGGCTACACCTTC. The whole variable domain, remainder taken from reference TRBV7-8 and TRBJ1-2, is GAGVSQSPRYKVAKRGQDVALRCDPISGHVSLFWYQQALGQGPEFLTYFQNEAQLDKSGLPSDRFFAERPEGSVSTLKIQRTQQEDSAVYLCASSRQPLGFNYGYTFGSGTRLTVV.

J is TRBJ2-7 and V is TRBV4-1, with 8 bases lining up with TRBD2. From germline, CDR1 is MGHRA and CDR2 YSYEKL. V lost 2 bases to trimming and J lost 4 bases; unmatched junction nucleotides: 7. This CDR3 spans 15 amino acids. The CDR3 protein is CASSQTVSGGYEQYF. DNA of the CDR3: TGCGCCAGCAGCCAAACTGTAAGCGGGGGATACGAGCAGTACTTC.

The chain employs TRBV10-3 and TRBJ1-3; TRBD1 matches at 9 bases. The V gene end was trimmed by 7 bases and the J gene end by 4 bases; junction bases not matched to a gene: 8. The CDR3 spans 15 residues. Germline loops: CDR1 ENHRY, CDR2 SYGVKD. In DNA, the CDR3 is TGTGCCATCACTCCAACAGGGGGCTTCGGAAACACCATATATTTT. Translated, it gives CAITPTGGFGNTIYF.

This clone has just one count. V usage is TRBV3-1 (or the pseudogene TRBV3-2) and J usage is TRBJ2-5, with D possibly TRBD1 on 6 matching bases. The CDR3 is 13 residues long. V lost 6 bases to trimming and J lost 4 bases, with 12 bases between them. CDR1 is LGHDT, CDR2 YNNKEL, per germline (reference sequence). The CDR3 DNA reads as TGTGCCAGCAGTCTCCAGGGGCGAGAGACCCAGTACTTC. Protein sequence: CASSLQGRETQYF.

This clone was recorded once. This sequence joins TRBV2 and TRBJ2-7; TRBD2 aligns across 7 bases. Per the germline V gene, CDR1 is SNHLY and CDR2 is FYNNEI. The V segment lost 8 bases and the J segment 0 bases; nucleotides outside the gene matches: 7. The CDR3 loop spans 14 amino acids. CDR3 nucleotide sequence: TGTGCCAGCCGCTTCCGGGGGGACTCCTACGAGCAGTACTTC. Its translation is CASRFRGDSYEQYF.

The rearrangement joins TRBV27 to TRBJ1-1; TRBD1 might be the D (5 bases). This CDR3 spans 13 amino acids. Germline V lookup: CDR1 MNHEY, CDR2 SMNVEV (reference sequence). V gave up 6 bases and J gave up 0 bases, with 8 bases separating them. CDR3 coding DNA: TGTGCCAGCAGGACGGACATGAACACTGAAGCTTTCTTT. Its protein product is CASRTDMNTEAFF.

The V gene is TRBV10-3, the J gene TRBJ1-1; the D gene is possibly TRBD1 (6 bases). CDR1 is ENHRY, CDR2 SYGVKD, per germline. The V and J ends lost 9 bases and 2 bases respectively, with 10 bases between them. This CDR3 is 12 amino acids long. The CDR3 coding sequence is TGTGCCATAAACAGGGCTAACACTGAAGCTTTCTTT. This translates into CAINRANTEAFF.

The chain is built from TRBV19 and TRBJ1-3; TRBD1 is a possible D gene (5 bases). Germline lookup yields CDR1 LNHDA and CDR2 SQIVND (reference sequence). Trimming took 4 bases from V and 0 from J, leaving 19 bases between them. The CDR3 has 18 amino acids. The CDR3 DNA is TGTGCCAGTAGTAACCTGGAAGTCCCCCAGGGCTCTGGAAACACCATATATTTT. Its protein is CASSNLEVPQGSGNTIYF.

V and J are TRBV18 and TRBJ1-3; D gene uncertain. CDR1 and CDR2 (germline): KGHSH, LQKENI. V was cut by 3 bases and J by 0 bases, with 12 bases left in between. The length of the CDR3 is 16 residues. CDR3: CASSPGMMGSGNTIYF. The CDR3 DNA reads TGTGCCAGCTCACCCGGGATGATGGGCTCTGGAAACACCATATATTTT.

V is TRBV7-2 and J is TRBJ1-1; TRBD1 agrees at 8 bases. J gave up 5 bases and V 3 bases, and 8 bases lay outside the gene matches. This CDR3 region has 15 residues. Germline V gene lookup returns CDR1 SGHTA and CDR2 FQGNSA. The CDR3 sequence: CASSFRQGPGTEAFF. DNA for the CDR3: TGTGCCAGCAGCTTCAGACAGGGGCCGGGGACTGAAGCTTTCTTT.

This rearrangement joins TRBV2 to TRBJ2-7, with D possibly TRBD1 on 7 matching bases. The V gene's germline CDR1 is SNHLY and CDR2 FYNNEI. The V gene lost 6 bases and the J gene lost 4 bases, with 19 bases spanning the gap. The CDR3 length is 15 residues. This CDR3 is CASRVSGGTFYEQYF. In DNA, the CDR3 is TGTGCCAGCAGGGTTTCAGGGGGGACCTTTTACGAGCAGTACTTC.

The chain has TRBV5-1 and TRBJ2-3, with D possibly being TRBD1 (5 bases). Germline lookup yields CDR1 SGHRS and CDR2 YFSETQ. With 2 bases removed from V and 0 bases from J, the gap between germline ends came to 7 bases. CDR3 size: 14 residues. The CDR3 loop is CASSFDRSTDTQYF. CDR3 bases: TGCGCCAGCAGCTTTGACAGAAGCACAGATACGCAGTATTTT. Based on the CDR3 plus reference TRBV5-1 and TRBJ2-3, the full variable domain is KAGVTQTPRYLIKTRGQQVTLSCSPISGHRSVSWYQQTPGQGLQFLFEYFSETQRNKGNFPGRFSGRQFSNSRSEMNVSTLELGDSALYLCASSFDRSTDTQYFGPGTRLTVL.

The rearrangement joins TRBV2 to TRBJ2-1, with 13 positions matching TRBD2. J gave up 4 bases and V 5 bases, and 8 bases lay outside the gene matches. CDR1 and CDR2 (germline): SNHLY, FYNNEI. This CDR3 has 17 amino acids. In DNA form, the CDR3 reads TGTGCCAGCAGTTCGAGGACTAGCGGGGGTTCTTACAATGAGCAGTTCTTC. It is translated as CASSSRTSGGSYNEQFF.

The chain joins TRBV5-4 to TRBJ2-5; the match to TRBD2 covers 7 bases. V shed 3 bases, J shed 2 bases, and the junction held 7 bases outside the gene matches. Per the germline V gene, CDR1 is SGHNT and CDR2 is YYREEE (reference sequence). The CDR3 runs to 15 residues. The chain's CDR3 is CASSSSSGTQETQYF. CDR3 DNA: TGTGCCAGCAGCTCCTCTAGCGGAACTCAAGAGACCCAGTACTTC.

The chain employs TRBV7-2 and TRBJ2-7, with 8 nucleotides matching TRBD1. V shed 1 base and J 3 bases; nucleotides not matched to a gene: 5. CDR3 length equals 15 residues. The germline V gene has CDR1 SGHTA and CDR2 FQGNSA. CDR3 loop: CASSLETGGGYEQYF. CDR3 bases: TGTGCCAGCAGCTTAGAAACAGGGGGAGGCTACGAGCAGTACTTC.

The J gene is TRBJ1-2, the V gene TRBV27; D is perhaps TRBD1 (5 bases). Trimming pared 6 bases from V and 8 bases from J, leaving 16 bases between. CDR3 size: 13 residues. Germline V gene lookup returns CDR1 MNHEY and CDR2 SMNVEV (reference sequence). Here the CDR3 reads CASSLQGGDGYTF. The CDR3 bases are TGTGCCAGCAGCCTCCAGGGAGGGGACGGCTACACCTTC.

The V call is TRBV30, the J call TRBJ1-2; D perhaps matches TRBD1 (6 bases). Germline V CDR1 and CDR2: GTSNPN, SVGIG (reference sequence). V gave up 0 bases and J gave up 7 bases, with 15 bases separating them. The CDR3 is made up of 14 amino acids. This CDR3 is CAWSVNQGSTGYTF. The CDR3 coding sequence is TGTGCCTGGAGTGTAAACCAGGGGTCCACTGGCTACACCTTC.

The genes are TRBV30 and TRBJ1-1; D might be TRBD1 (5 bases). Trimming stripped 0 bases from V and 4 bases from J, with 9 bases between. The CDR3 contains 13 residues. Germline V gene sequence: CDR1 GTSNPN, CDR2 SVGIG (reference sequence). The CDR3 protein is CAWSVGGVTEAFF. The CDR3 coding sequence is TGTGCCTGGAGTGTAGGAGGGGTCACTGAAGCTTTCTTT.

The rearrangement links TRBV15 to TRBJ2-7, with D unresolved. Germline assignment: CDR1 LNHNV and CDR2 YYDKDF (reference sequence). The CDR3 is made up of 13 amino acids. Trimming left V 0 bases short and J 3 bases short, with 6 bases between. The CDR3 sequence is CATSRESLYEQYF. The CDR3 DNA sequence: TGTGCCACCAGCAGAGAGAGTCTCTACGAGCAGTACTTC.

The J gene is TRBJ1-4, the V gene TRBV30; 11 nucleotides line up with TRBD1. CDR3 length equals 13 residues. V was pared by 8 bases and J by 8 bases, with 7 bases of the junction left unmatched. Germline CDR1 GTSNPN, CDR2 SVGIG (reference sequence). CDR3 in DNA: TGTGCCCGTCGGGACAGGGGGTACGAAAAACTGTTTTTT. Translated: CARRDRGYEKLFF.

The chain recombines TRBV19 with TRBJ1-5, with unresolved D. The germline V gene encodes CDR1 LNHDA and CDR2 SQIVND (reference sequence). This CDR3 has 18 residues. V was shortened by 1 base and J by 6 bases, with 22 bases between the two germline ends. For the CDR3, the DNA is TGTGCCAGTAGTATAGGGTGGCGACGTGGTAGCCCAAGTCAGCCCCAGCATTTT. It is translated as CASSIGWRRGSPSQPQHF.

The chain employs TRBV5-4 and TRBJ2-7; 8 bases agree with TRBD2. The CDR3 has 13 amino acids. Germline V gives CDR1 SGHNT, CDR2 YYREEE (reference sequence). The trim removed 5 bases at V and 7 bases at J, leaving 8 bases unmatched. CDR3 protein: CASRNAGGREQYF. The CDR3 nucleotides read TGTGCCAGCAGAAATGCGGGGGGCCGGGAGCAGTACTTC.

The chain's CDR3 is CASSVGQGAQPQHF. The CDR3 nucleotides read TGTGCCAGCAGCGTAGGGCAGGGGGCTCAGCCCCAGCATTTT. The V and J genes are TRBV9 and TRBJ1-5; 8 bases align to TRBD1. After removal of 0 bases from V and 6 bases from J, the junction contained 2 bases not matched to a gene. From germline, CDR1 is SGDLS and CDR2 YYNGEE. The CDR3 runs to 14 residues.